This TCR beta chain was identified in a study of T cells in localized non-small cell lung cancer. Germline V gene lookup returns CDR1 GTSNPN and CDR2 SVGIG (reference sequence). The CDR3 is 14 residues long. V lost 3 bases to trimming and J lost 5 bases; unmatched junction nucleotides: 4. Sequenced by immunoSEQ multiplex PCR; TCRdb stores in-frame clones only, minus some. The sample shows 25,000 or so clones, more than 75% of them seen only once. The chain links TRBV30 to TRBJ2-2; 9 bases map to TRBD1. The receptor comes from a woman aged 35-75 years with stage I lung adenocarcinoma. The sample consisted of peripheral blood, taken before any cancer treatment. CDR3 amino acids: CAWSRDRVTGELFF. For the CDR3, the DNA is TGTGCCTGGAGCCGGGACAGGGTTACCGGGGAGCTGTTTTTT.